One sample yielded the 7 T cell receptor beta chains listed below, sequenced in a study of T cell changes during pregnancy in multiple sclerosis. Clones were sequenced by immunoSEQ multiplex PCR, and TCRdb holds only the in-frame ones, with some missing. Of about 55,000 clones in the sample, around 89% were seen once. This specimen was CD4+ T cells from peripheral blood mononuclear cells, taken in the first trimester of pregnancy. The receptors here all came from a female donor with multiple sclerosis, enrolled in a pregnancy study.

This sequence joins TRBV27 and TRBJ2-3; D gene unclear. Trimming removed 5 bases from V and 2 bases from J, with 14 bases in between. Germline values: CDR1 MNHEY, CDR2 SMNVEV (reference sequence). The CDR3 has 15 residues. The CDR3 is CASSTTGQYTDTQYF. The CDR3 DNA is TGTGCCAGCAGTACCACGGGTCAGTACACAGATACGCAGTATTTT.

Comments on this clone: At the DNA level, this CDR3 is encoded by other sequences in the same sample as well. This chain joins TRBV18 and TRBJ2-7; D may be TRBD1 (6 bases). Germline loops: CDR1 KGHSH, CDR2 LQKENI. The CDR3 is made up of 15 amino acids. V was cut by 2 bases and J by 4 bases, with 15 bases left in between. The CDR3 DNA follows: TGTGCCAGCTCACCAACAGCAGGGGCTTTGTACGAGCAGTACTTC. Encoded protein: CASSPTAGALYEQYF.

The J gene is TRBJ2-1, the V gene TRBV7-8, with TRBD1 matching 9 bases. The CDR3 consists of 16 residues. Germline CDR1 is SGHVS and CDR2 is FQNEAQ. J gave up 3 bases and V 2 bases, and 5 bases lay outside the gene matches. DNA of the CDR3: TGTGCCAGCAGCTTATTGGACAGGGGCGACTACAATGAGCAGTTCTTC. Its translation: CASSLLDRGDYNEQFF.

The CDR3 here is CASSLTRTRQGGIEAFF. In DNA form, the CDR3 reads TGTGCCAGCAGCTTAACTAGGACGCGACAGGGGGGGATCGAAGCTTTCTTT. The J gene is TRBJ1-1, the V gene TRBV7-9, with 9 bases lining up with TRBD1. Trimming took 2 bases from V and 8 from J; bases not matched to a gene: 15. The CDR3 spans 17 residues. Germline CDR1 and CDR2: SEHNR and FQNEAQ (reference sequence).

The chain uses TRBV14 and TRBJ2-7; no clear D gene. The V gene lost 1 base and the J gene lost 1 base, with 8 bases spanning the gap. The CDR3 consists of 14 residues. CDR1 SGHDN and CDR2 FVKESK come from the germline V gene. CDR3 residues: CASSQGLGSYEQYF. CDR3 nucleotides: TGTGCCAGCAGCCAAGGACTCGGATCCTACGAGCAGTACTTC.

The chain is built from TRBV6-4 and TRBJ2-3; D is uncertain. CDR1 and CDR2 from the germline V gene are MRHNA and SNTAGT. This CDR3 contains 14 residues. V was pared by 11 bases and J by 0 bases, with 15 bases between. CDR3 sequence: CAQPRGVSTDTQYF. The CDR3 nucleotides are TGTGCCCAGCCCCGAGGTGTCAGCACAGATACGCAGTATTTT.

V usage is TRBV7-2 and J usage is TRBJ2-3; 13 nucleotides agree with TRBD2. Germline V gene lookup returns CDR1 SGHTA and CDR2 FQGNSA. This CDR3 is 19 amino acids long. The J segment lost 1 base and the V segment lost 5 bases, leaving 12 bases of the junction unmatched. The CDR3 spells CASSINRLAGGWGTDTQYF. The DNA of the CDR3 is TGTGCCAGCAGCATAAATAGACTAGCGGGGGGATGGGGCACAGATACGCAGTATTTT.